A selection of T cell receptor beta chains follows, all from one sample in a study of T cells after yellow fever vaccination. A single record per CDR3 protein comes from TCRdb applying MiXCR to the 5' RACE reads. The table lists approximately 250,000 distinct CDR3 sequences, 6% to 8% of them singletons, with approximately 0.99% in the top ten. The sequencing here drew on CD4+ T cells sorted from PBMCs, taken on the day of the yellow fever booster vaccination. The receptors stem from a man aged 30-40 years who received the YFV17D yellow fever vaccine. CDR3s include the opening cysteine and the closing phenylalanine or tryptophan. D genes are given only for firm matches. Clone size is not always given. Where it is, it says once, few, many or a class for expanded clones.

CDR3aa: CASSPGVVEAEKLFF
CDR3nt: TGTGCCAGCTCACCAGGGGTGGTGGAGGCTGAAAAACTGTTTTTT
v_gene: TRBV18
abundance: many
d_gene: .
j_gene: TRBJ1-4

CDR3aa: CASSVGGSWYQETQYF
CDR3nt: TGTGCCAGCAGCGTGGGAGGGAGTTGGTACCAAGAGACCCAGTACTTC
v_gene: TRBV9
abundance: .
d_gene: TRBD2
j_gene: TRBJ2-5

CDR3aa: CASSLRGALGTF
CDR3nt: TGTGCCAGCAGTTTACGGGGGGCCCTCGGCACCTTC
v_gene: TRBV12-3/TRBV12-4
abundance: .
d_gene: .
j_gene: TRBJ1-2

CDR3aa: CASSQVVGRGGNPGNTIYF
CDR3nt: TGCGCCAGCAGCCAAGTAGTAGGGCGGGGCGGAAATCCTGGAAACACCATATATTTT
v_gene: TRBV4-3
abundance: few
d_gene: .
j_gene: TRBJ1-3

CDR3aa: CASCEGGETQYF
CDR3nt: TGTGCCAGCTGCGAAGGAGGAGAGACCCAGTACTTC
v_gene: TRBV6-2/TRBV6-3
abundance: few
d_gene: .
j_gene: TRBJ2-5

CDR3aa: CASSGQGIRETQYF
CDR3nt: TGCGCCAGCAGTGGCCAGGGAATCAGGGAGACCCAGTACTTC
v_gene: TRBV10-2
abundance: .
d_gene: .
j_gene: TRBJ2-5

CDR3aa: CATSSGGAGQETQYF
CDR3nt: TGTGCCACCAGCTCAGGGGGAGCAGGACAAGAGACCCAGTACTTC
v_gene: TRBV24-1
abundance: .
d_gene: TRBD1
j_gene: TRBJ2-5

CDR3aa: CASSRERLGQETQYF
CDR3nt: TGTGCCAGTAGTCGAGAGAGATTGGGACAAGAGACCCAGTACTTC
v_gene: TRBV19
abundance: few
d_gene: .
j_gene: TRBJ2-5

CDR3aa: CASMRGLAHYNEQFF
CDR3nt: TGTGCCAGCATGCGGGGACTAGCGCATTACAATGAGCAGTTCTTC
v_gene: TRBV3-1
abundance: .
d_gene: TRBD2
j_gene: TRBJ2-1

CDR3aa: CASRQAAVDSPLHF
CDR3nt: TGCGCCAGCAGGCAAGCGGCAGTTGATTCACCCCTCCACTTT
v_gene: TRBV5-1
abundance: many
d_gene: .
j_gene: TRBJ1-6

CDR3aa: CASSPLAGVRPGELFF
CDR3nt: TGCGCCAGCAGCCCCTTAGCGGGAGTTAGGCCCGGGGAGCTGTTTTTT
v_gene: TRBV5-1
abundance: many
d_gene: TRBD2
j_gene: TRBJ2-2

CDR3aa: CASRRDRVGEQYF
CDR3nt: TGTGCCAGCAGGCGGGACAGGGTGGGAGAGCAGTACTTC
v_gene: TRBV14
abundance: .
d_gene: TRBD1
j_gene: TRBJ2-7

CDR3aa: CASSRETSSYEQYF
CDR3nt: TGTGCCAGCTCCCGGGAGACCAGCTCCTACGAGCAGTACTTC
v_gene: TRBV18
abundance: .
d_gene: .
j_gene: TRBJ2-7

CDR3aa: CTSSQDLRGRAGQETQYF
CDR3nt: TGCACCAGCAGCCAAGATCTTAGGGGGAGGGCGGGCCAAGAGACCCAGTACTTC
v_gene: TRBV1
abundance: .
d_gene: .
j_gene: TRBJ2-5

CDR3aa: CASSPSPGYEQYF
CDR3nt: TGTGCCAGCAGCCCCTCACCGGGGTACGAGCAGTACTTC
v_gene: TRBV3-1
abundance: .
d_gene: .
j_gene: TRBJ2-7

CDR3aa: CSVEDQLVQETQYF
CDR3nt: TGCAGCGTTGAAGATCAATTAGTCCAAGAGACCCAGTACTTC
v_gene: TRBV29-1
abundance: many
d_gene: .
j_gene: TRBJ2-5

CDR3aa: CASSQDHTAYEQYF
CDR3nt: TGTGCCAGCAGCCAAGATCACACAGCCTACGAGCAGTACTTC
v_gene: TRBV4-2
abundance: few
d_gene: .
j_gene: TRBJ2-7

CDR3aa: CASSYPAGNGQFF
CDR3nt: TGTGCCAGCAGTTATCCGGCGGGCAATGGGCAGTTCTTC
v_gene: TRBV6-2/TRBV6-3
abundance: .
d_gene: .
j_gene: TRBJ2-1

CDR3aa: CSARDLSGTGSQPQHF
CDR3nt: TGCAGTGCTAGAGATTTATCCGGGACAGGAAGTCAGCCCCAGCATTTT
v_gene: TRBV20-1
abundance: many
d_gene: TRBD1
j_gene: TRBJ1-5

CDR3aa: CASSLLAGGPSPYEQYF
CDR3nt: TGCGCCAGCAGCCTACTAGCGGGAGGCCCGAGCCCTTACGAGCAGTACTTC
v_gene: TRBV5-1
abundance: many
d_gene: TRBD2
j_gene: TRBJ2-7

CDR3aa: CASSLSRSSYEQYF
CDR3nt: TGTGCCAGCTCCCTCTCCAGGTCGTCCTACGAGCAGTACTTC
v_gene: TRBV12-3/TRBV12-4
abundance: few
d_gene: .
j_gene: TRBJ2-7

CDR3aa: CASARGKTSRQGGEQYF
CDR3nt: TGTGCCAGCGCCCGGGGAAAAACATCGAGGCAAGGCGGAGAGCAGTACTTC
v_gene: TRBV7-3
abundance: .
d_gene: .
j_gene: TRBJ2-7

CDR3aa: CASSLREMGEQFF
CDR3nt: TGTGCCAGCAGCTTGCGGGAGATGGGTGAGCAGTTCTTC
v_gene: TRBV5-4
abundance: few
d_gene: .
j_gene: TRBJ2-1

CDR3aa: CASSVQGVAGNTIYF
CDR3nt: TGCGCCAGCAGCGTACAGGGGGTCGCTGGAAACACCATATATTTT
v_gene: TRBV5-1
abundance: few
d_gene: TRBD1
j_gene: TRBJ1-3

CDR3aa: CASGLVHGAGETQYF
CDR3nt: TGTGCTAGTGGTTTGGTACACGGGGCTGGCGAGACCCAGTACTTC
v_gene: TRBV12-5
abundance: .
d_gene: .
j_gene: TRBJ2-5

CDR3aa: CATSDTGQHNEQFF
CDR3nt: TGTGCCACCAGTGATACGGGACAACACAATGAGCAGTTCTTC
v_gene: TRBV24-1
abundance: many
d_gene: .
j_gene: TRBJ2-1